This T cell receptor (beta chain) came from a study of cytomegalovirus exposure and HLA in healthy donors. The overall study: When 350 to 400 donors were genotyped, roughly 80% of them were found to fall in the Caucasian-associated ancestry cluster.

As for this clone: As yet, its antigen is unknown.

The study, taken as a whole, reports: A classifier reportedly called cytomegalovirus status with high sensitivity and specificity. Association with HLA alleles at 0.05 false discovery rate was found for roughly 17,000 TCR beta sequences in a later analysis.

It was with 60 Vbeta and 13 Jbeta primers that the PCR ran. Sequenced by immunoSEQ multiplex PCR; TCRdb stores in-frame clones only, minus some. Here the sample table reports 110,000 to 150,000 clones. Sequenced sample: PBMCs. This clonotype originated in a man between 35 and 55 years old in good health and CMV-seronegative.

Here the CDR3 reads CASRKRGGDLGDEQYF. The DNA for the CDR3 is TGTGCCAGCCGAAAGCGGGGTGGAGATTTGGGTGACGAGCAGTACTTC. V usage is TRBV18 and J usage is TRBJ2-7, with TRBD2 identical over 7 bases. The trim removed 8 bases at V and 5 bases at J, leaving 18 bases unmatched. Germline values: CDR1 KGHSH, CDR2 LQKENI. The CDR3 spans 16 residues.